This paragraph reports one T cell receptor beta chain. TCRdb keeps only in-frame clones here, not all; method: immunoSEQ multiplex PCR. The sample has 260,000 or so clones; 82% are singletons. The ends lost 7 bases at V and 5 bases at J; junction bases unmatched: 9. CDR1 and CDR2 from the germline V gene are SQVTM and ANQGSEA. The CDR3 is 13 amino acids. The data were obtained in a study of control samples from healthy donors and cancer patients. The chain couples TRBV29-1 to TRBJ2-7, with 9 nucleotides matching TRBD1. Sequenced sample: PBMCs. The receptor comes from a woman aged 55 to 70 with lung cancer. The CDR3 here is CSATRTGVNEQYF. DNA for the CDR3: TGCAGCGCTACCAGGACAGGGGTCAACGAGCAGTACTTC.